This T cell receptor (beta chain) emerged from a study of T cells in Graves' hyperthyroidism and ophthalmopathy. The study's findings and limits: Most thyroid clonotypes expanded above 0.001 appeared in blood too.

The CDR3 contains 15 residues. Per the germline V gene, CDR1 is SNHLY and CDR2 is FYNNEI. Trimming cost V 7 bases and J 1 base, with 11 bases left between them. Among the patients, aged 18 to 65, hyperthyroidism was newly diagnosed and had lasted under 2 months. Uncontrolled infection, other autoimmune disease, pregnancy or lactation excluded patients. A roughly 10 ml volume of fresh peripheral blood provided the PBMCs. Amplification yielded TCR beta CDR3 regions, with RNA transcripts as the source. A set of HTBI primers served as the primers for a first-round RT-PCR of the TCR CDR3. One entry per CDR3 protein results from TCRdb running MiXCR on the multiplex PCR reads. The sample has over 550,000 distinct CDR3 sequences, around 17% seen once. On this clonotype: What it binds is unknown.

The source material was blood. V and J are TRBV2 and TRBJ2-6; no clear D gene. The clonotype comes from a woman aged 18-35 years with Graves' hyperthyroidism. Here the CDR3 reads CASMVELSGANVLTF. CDR3 coding DNA: TGTGCCAGCATGGTCGAGCTATCTGGGGCCAACGTCCTGACTTTC.